The 2 T cell receptor beta chains below come from one sample, sequenced in a study of cytomegalovirus exposure and HLA in healthy donors. The PCR employed 60 Vbeta primers together with 13 Jbeta primers. Clones were sequenced by immunoSEQ multiplex PCR, and TCRdb holds only the in-frame ones, with some missing. The data contain 230,000 or so clones, around 90% of them seen just once; the ten biggest clones take up 1.7%. The specimen sequenced was PBMCs. The receptors were sampled from a girl between 2 and 10 years old in good health and CMV-seronegative.

V usage is TRBV19 and J usage is TRBJ1-1, with 8 nucleotides matching TRBD1. Germline V gene lookup returns CDR1 LNHDA and CDR2 SQIVND (reference sequence). V shed 6 bases and J 0 bases; nucleotides not matched to a gene: 3. This CDR3 spans 14 amino acids. CDR3: CASRTGDLNTEAFF. DNA for the CDR3: TGTGCCAGTAGGACAGGGGACTTGAACACTGAAGCTTTCTTT.

The CDR3 sequence: CASSSPGQGINQPQHF. CDR3 sequence (DNA): TGTGCCAGCAGTTCACCGGGACAGGGGATCAATCAGCCCCAGCATTTT. The rearrangement links TRBV28 to TRBJ1-5; 10 bases are a match to TRBD1. Germline CDR1 MDHEN, CDR2 SYDVKM. The V segment lost 4 bases and the J segment 3 bases; nucleotides outside the gene matches: 6. The CDR3 contains 16 residues.